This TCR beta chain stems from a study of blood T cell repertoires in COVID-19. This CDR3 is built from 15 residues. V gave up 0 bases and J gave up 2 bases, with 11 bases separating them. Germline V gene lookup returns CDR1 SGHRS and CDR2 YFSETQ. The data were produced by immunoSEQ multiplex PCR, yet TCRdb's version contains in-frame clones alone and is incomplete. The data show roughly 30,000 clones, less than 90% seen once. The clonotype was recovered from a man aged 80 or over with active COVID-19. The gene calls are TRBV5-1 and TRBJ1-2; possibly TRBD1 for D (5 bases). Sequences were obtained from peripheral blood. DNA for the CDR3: TGCGCCAGCAGCTTGGCTACGACAGCAAACTATGGCTACACCTTC. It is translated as CASSLATTANYGYTF.